The rows below give T cell receptor beta chains drawn from one sample of a study of cytomegalovirus exposure and HLA in healthy donors. Clones were sequenced by immunoSEQ multiplex PCR, and TCRdb holds only the in-frame ones, with some missing. Of approximately 98,000 clones in the sample, about 80% are singletons; the top ten hold over 9.5%. Specimen: PBMCs. All receptors come from a man between 18 and 29 years old in good health and CMV-seropositive. Each CDR3 is given with its conserved first and last residue. D genes are given only for firm matches.

V gene,D gene,CDR3 protein
TRBV30,.,CAWSVRYEQYF
TRBV19,.,CASSMGTSPETQYF
TRBV19,.,CASSITGHRTEAFF
TRBV6-5,TRBD1,CASSPGTGNNSPLHF
TRBV5-6,.,CASSTRLREPQHF
TRBV15,.,CATSSGARSNYGYTF
TRBV11-3,.,CASSPRAGITDTQYF
TRBV27,.,CASSLVAGPTDTQYF
TRBV30,.,CAWRPITSTDTQYF
TRBV6-1,TRBD1,CASRGTGSGEQYF
TRBV28,.,CASSRTALFAEAFF
TRBV7-9,TRBD1,CASSLGQGVYYEQYF
TRBV4-1,.,CASSPLTPSSSYEQYF
TRBV5-1,.,CASSRAGSTSTDTQYF
TRBV2,TRBD1,CASSEARTGNSPLHF
TRBV27,TRBD1,CASRQTGGAFGNSPLHF
TRBV19,.,CASIGPGSGNTEAFF
TRBV29-1,TRBD2,CSVRGVRGTGELFF
TRBV5-1,TRBD2,CASGLAGVRETQYF
TRBV2,.,CASSGEVYQPQHF
TRBV2,.,CASSSGTLNTEAFF
TRBV10-3,.,CAISGLDGETQYF
TRBV10-3,TRBD2,CAISLTSSGGQDTQYF
TRBV6-5,.,CASSSETANSPLHF
TRBV27,TRBD2,CASSLWGGRGGNRQYF
TRBV5-4,.,CASSKIDTVNSPLHF
TRBV6-1,.,CASTSGVLPYEQYF